This T cell receptor (beta chain) originates from a study of T cells in Graves' hyperthyroidism and ophthalmopathy. RNA transcripts gave rise to amplified TCR beta CDR3 regions. An initial round of RT-PCR targeting the TCR CDR3 relied on the HTBI primer set. TCRdb reanalysed the multiplex PCR reads using MiXCR and keeps one entry per CDR3 protein. The sample lists hundreds of thousands of distinct CDR3 sequences, around 15% seen once, with under 15% in the top ten. This clonotype was counted a few times. What was sequenced was blood. The TCR originated in a man aged 18 to 29 with Graves' ophthalmopathy.

This chain's CDR3 is CASSFRGREQFF. As DNA, the CDR3 is TGTGCCAGCAGTTTTCGGGGGCGTGAGCAGTTCTTC. The chain recombines TRBV28 with TRBJ2-1; the D call may be TRBD1 or TRBD2 (6 bases each). Per germline, CDR1 MDHEN and CDR2 SYDVKM. This CDR3 region has 12 residues. Trimming took off 3 bases at V and 9 bases at J, with 9 bases between the two ends.